This TCR beta chain was retrieved from a study of cytomegalovirus exposure and HLA in healthy donors (dated by TCRdb to the late 2010s). Concerning the study at large: An earlier analysis of some 600 of the donors reported 276 Gb of sequence data and 90 million to 120 million unique TCR beta sequences obtained from 180 million or so T cells. Four to six DR-DQ haplotypes were handled as single units for association and clustering, since linkage in the cohort was strong. A separate validation cohort of about 110 different subjects was used in addition to the roughly 670-subject first cohort. The number of donors typed differed by locus, with 629-630 for A, B, C, DRB1 and DQB1, about 500 for DQA1, about 610 for DPA1, and 472 for DPB1. Genome-wide SNP genotypes for about 55% of the roughly 670 donors were used in a later genetic analysis, which treated that subset as a discovery cohort. Rather than using new phenotypic data, the later analysis identified candidate immune exposures from TCR beta sequences and from how often those sequences occurred across donors. HLA typing included class I and class II loci at four-digit resolution. Of the 350 to 450 genotyped donors, 81% were placed in the genetic ancestry cluster associated with self-reported Caucasian donors. To decide whether each TCR beta V gene segment behaved as functional or pseudogenic, an earlier analysis of some 600 of the donors relied on high-throughput TCR beta sequencing. All discovery cohort repertoires had been generated using a single sequencing platform. Using immunosequencing, the study profiled T cell repertoires from fewer than 700 subjects and related those repertoires to cytomegalovirus serostatus. High-throughput TCR immunosequencing, statistical association of individual TCRs with disease status, and machine learning were combined to predict cytomegalovirus infection status. About 300 gigabases of sequencing data and approximately 85 million unique TCR sequences were included in an early release covering 550 to 800 HLA-typed donors. The study aimed to test whether cataloging public T cell receptors could reveal signatures of past pathogen exposure. Donor age, sex, ethnicity and CMV serostatus were compiled alongside the repertoire data. A later analysis re-analyzed previously published TCR beta repertoires from roughly 690 donors and added high-resolution HLA genotyping to study TCR occurrence patterns. Among a few hundred genotyped donors of the cohort, an average of roughly 240,000 unique TCR beta nucleotide sequences were sequenced per donor, about a sixth of them non-productive. What the study reported, not specific to this receptor: A further reported finding was that TCR beta sequences accurately predicted the HLA-A and HLA-B alleles for most subjects in the first cohort. When HLA alleles, especially DR and DQ, strongly co-occurred, attributing TCR associations to individual alleles was difficult. Linkage disequilibrium might explain the correlated functional status among segregating V segments, but an unknown experimental factor could not be excluded. Some 15 rarely observed V segments, including chromosome 9 orphons, were excluded from the earlier analysis of approximately 500 of the donors because counts were too low. HLA typing was unavailable for some donors at each locus, so association tests used only the typed subset. The classifier was reported to diagnose cytomegalovirus status with high specificity and sensitivity in both the original cohort and the validation cohort. In a later analysis, 15,000 to 20,000 TCR beta sequences were associated with specific HLA alleles at a false discovery rate of 0.05. In a later analysis, TCR association rates were found to vary across HLA loci, with the most associated TCRs seen for DRB1 alleles and the fewest for HLA-C alleles. Most TCR sequences were seen in very few donors, while some public TCRs were found in many individuals. In a later analysis, most CMV-associated TCR beta chains were found to appear HLA-restricted, with HLA associations seemingly driven largely by CMV exposure. In a later analysis, HLA-associated TCR beta chains were found to be more clonally expanded and to have lower generation probabilities than equally common non-associated chains. Some IMGT-functional V segments, including TRBV6-2 and TRBV6-3, could not be distinguished by the 87-base-pair reads and were therefore excluded. CMV serostatus was the only immune exposure information available for the cohort. In an earlier analysis of about 550 of the donors, most TCR beta V segments were observed in productive rearrangements about 87% or about 30% of the time, broadly matching IMGT annotations. A later analysis reported that several top co-occurrence clusters appeared linked to parvovirus B19, influenza, CMV and Epstein-Barr virus. The study listed approximately 150 TCR beta chains as associated with cytomegalovirus. A cluster of highly shared sequence variants was judged likely to represent a technical artifact of the sequencing pipeline. A later genetic analysis reported fewer N-insertions in productive TCRs among donors in an Asian-associated ancestry cluster than the 666-donor mean. A few of the identified cytomegalovirus-associated TCR beta chains were confirmed in vitro to be specific for cytomegalovirus antigens. The authors suggested that the approach could potentially be generalized to other disease states and immunological phenotypes. Roughly uniform sequencing depth across donors was assumed in presence/absence analyses, although this assumption may not hold. In this cohort, only TCR beta chains were sequenced, and detectable features were limited by the absence of alpha or paired-chain data. An association between a missense DCLRE1C variant and V-gene and J-gene trimming of TCR beta chains was found in a later genetic analysis and replicated in an independent cohort.

The cohort comprised approximately 700 healthy bone marrow donors. All cohort members were sampled while nominally healthy, although unrecorded immune exposures were likely present. The donor was CMV seropositive and was included in the group of 250 to 300 seropositive cohort members. A peripheral blood sample was provided by each donor, and peripheral blood mononuclear cells were used for TCR beta sequencing. Genomic DNA extraction from the blood cell samples was performed with the Qiagen DNeasy Blood Extraction Kit. Library preparation employed the immunoSEQ multiplex PCR assay. For the multiplex PCR, a mixture combining 60 forward primers for TCR Vbeta segments and 13 reverse primers for TCR Jbeta segments was used. Amplification of the CDR3 region of rearranged TCR beta genes was performed with a multiplex PCR assay on genomic DNA. On the Illumina HiSeq System, the amplified TCR beta libraries were sequenced as 87-base-pair reads. In the paper's pipeline: Across the 600 to 700 repertoires, a later analysis counted 75 million to 90 million unique TCR beta chains, around 11 million of which were shared by at least two donors. To remove PCR and sequencing errors, raw reads were error-corrected and collapsed into unique sequences using a nearest-neighbor algorithm that merged closely related sequences. V, D and J gene segments were assigned by aligning CDR3 sequences to IMGT reference sequences. For a sequence to be retained, a match of at least six nucleotides was required to both a V gene segment and a J gene segment. Rearrangements were classified as productive when the CDR3 lacked stop codons and remained in frame with V and J, and all other rearrangements were classified as non-productive. CDR3 was defined according to IMGT convention as the region running from the second conserved V-encoded cysteine to the conserved J-encoded phenylalanine. The earlier analysis of roughly 590 of the donors excluded sequences that lacked an unambiguous match to a single V gene segment. An earlier analysis of several hundred of the donors classified V segments as functional when productive rearrangements were above 56.7% and as segregating when the standard deviation between donors was above 5%. To diagnose cytomegalovirus status from the catalog of TCR beta chain sequences, a statistical classification framework was built. In a later analysis, V and J genes were assigned by comparing TCR nucleotide sequences against IMGT/GENE-DB human TR gene sequences. In a later analysis, CDR3 sequences and most-parsimonious VDJ recombination scenarios were assigned using the TCRdist pipeline. A later analysis defined each TCR beta chain by its CDR3 amino acid sequence plus V-gene family, and excluded reads lacking a unique V-gene family. To address suspected cross-contamination and a sequencing artifact, a later analysis removed 550 to 750 highly shared, low-generation-probability nucleotide sequences. A later analysis calculated a clonal expansion index for each public chain from normalized within-repertoire ranks of inferred template counts. Generation probabilities in a later analysis came from a VDJ recombination model fitted to out-of-frame rearrangements, and those results were checked against IGoR. In a later analysis, TCR-TCR, TCR-HLA and TCR-CMV co-occurrence was scored with hypergeometric tests, and a repertoire-size bias correction was applied to TCR pairs. False discovery rates were estimated in a later analysis by permuting HLA or CMV assignments 20 times. In a later analysis, co-occurring TCRs were grouped with DBSCAN, and TCRdist sequence similarity was added when clustering was performed within HLA-allele-positive subsets. Co-occurrence clustering excluded repertoires with fewer than 30,000 or more than 120,000 public chains, plus five with anomalous nucleotide sharing. TCRdb retrieved this table from immuneACCESS and kept in-frame rearrangements only. Not all clones are present; in checked studies, unresolved V genes account for under half, and no reason is known for the remainder. Clone size and V and J calls were adopted from that table, with D and trimming inferred from the DNA. The sample contains 150,000 to 180,000 clones, 80% of them found a single time. The biggest ten clones account for about 13% of the sample.

According to the germline V gene, CDR1 reads SGHDT and CDR2 reads YYEEEE. Counted from cysteine to phenylalanine, this CDR3 has 13 amino acids. Only the CDR3 DNA stays, 39 bases, in frame from base 1. The junction carries 7 bases between V and J, which are trimmed by 0 bases and 4 bases respectively. Points on this clone: What this receptor recognizes is not known. Base qualities are not provided; no much larger clone lies one nucleotide away.

The rearrangement joined TRBV5-6 to TRBJ2-5; the best D guess is TRBD2, with 5 bases matching. The receptor was isolated from a young man in good health and CMV-seropositive. The sample taken for sequencing was PBMCs. CDR3 reads: CASSLAEGETQYF. The base sequence is TGTGCCAGCAGCTTGGCAGAGGGAGAGACCCAGTACTTC.